The rows below give T cell receptor beta chains drawn from one sample of a study of long-term antiretroviral therapy in people with HIV. Repertoires were generated with immunoSEQ multiplex PCR, while TCRdb's copy carries only in-frame clones and drops some. The sample includes about 23,000 clones, about four fifths of them seen just once. The material sequenced was unsorted PBMCs, taken 1.5 years after starting antiretroviral therapy. The source of these receptors is a man younger than 45 with HIV. Each CDR3 is given with its conserved first and last residue. The order of the fields is CDR3 protein, CDR3 DNA, D gene, clone size, V gene, J gene. D genes are given only for firm matches. Clone size, where shown, is once, few, many, or a class for clones that have expanded.

CDR3 protein: CASSYGGSDNEQFF; CDR3 DNA: TGTGCCAGCAGTTACGGCGGGAGCGACAATGAGCAGTTCTTC; D gene: TRBD2; clone size: NA; V gene: TRBV6-6; J gene: TRBJ2-1
CDR3 protein: CSVEVLASDEQYF; CDR3 DNA: TGCAGCGTTGAGGTGCTAGCTTCGGACGAGCAGTACTTC; D gene: NA; clone size: NA; V gene: TRBV29-1; J gene: TRBJ2-7
CDR3 protein: CASSLDLANYGYTF; CDR3 DNA: TGTGCCAGCAGCCTCGACCTAGCTAACTATGGCTACACCTTC; D gene: NA; clone size: NA; V gene: TRBV7-9; J gene: TRBJ1-2
CDR3 protein: CSVGGVNTGELFF; CDR3 DNA: TGCAGCGTTGGGGGGGTGAACACCGGGGAGCTGTTTTTT; D gene: NA; clone size: NA; V gene: TRBV29-1; J gene: TRBJ2-2
CDR3 protein: CASSFDGSSYEQYF; CDR3 DNA: TGCGCCAGCAGCTTCGACGGCTCCTCCTACGAGCAGTACTTC; D gene: NA; clone size: NA; V gene: TRBV5-1; J gene: TRBJ2-7
CDR3 protein: CASSGLRGSNEKLFF; CDR3 DNA: TGTGCCAGCAGTGGGCTTAGGGGGAGTAATGAAAAACTGTTTTTT; D gene: NA; clone size: NA; V gene: TRBV6-1; J gene: TRBJ1-4
CDR3 protein: CASSARRAEAFF; CDR3 DNA: TGTGCCAGCAGTGCAAGGAGGGCAGAAGCTTTCTTT; D gene: NA; clone size: NA; V gene: TRBV6-1; J gene: TRBJ1-1
CDR3 protein: CASKRDSHLSNQPQHF; CDR3 DNA: TGTGCCAGTAAAAGGGACAGTCACCTTAGCAATCAGCCCCAGCATTTT; D gene: TRBD1; clone size: NA; V gene: TRBV19; J gene: TRBJ1-5
CDR3 protein: CASSFPGVSGYTF; CDR3 DNA: TGTGCCAGCAGCTTCCCCGGGGTGAGTGGCTACACCTTC; D gene: NA; clone size: NA; V gene: TRBV7-9; J gene: TRBJ1-2
CDR3 protein: CASAPEGGTNEKLFF; CDR3 DNA: TGTGCCAGCGCCCCCGAAGGGGGCACTAATGAAAAACTGTTTTTT; D gene: TRBD1; clone size: NA; V gene: TRBV28; J gene: TRBJ1-4
CDR3 protein: CASSEMDRGVETQYF; CDR3 DNA: TGTGCCAGCAGTGAGATGGACAGGGGAGTAGAGACCCAGTACTTC; D gene: TRBD1; clone size: NA; V gene: TRBV2; J gene: TRBJ2-5
CDR3 protein: CASSLDTGAGGYTF; CDR3 DNA: TGCGCCAGCAGCTTGGATACAGGGGCAGGAGGCTACACCTTC; D gene: TRBD1; clone size: NA; V gene: TRBV5-1; J gene: TRBJ1-2
CDR3 protein: CASSNRDRAYYEQYF; CDR3 DNA: TGTGCCAGCAGCAACCGGGACAGGGCCTACTACGAGCAGTACTTC; D gene: TRBD1; clone size: NA; V gene: TRBV7-2; J gene: TRBJ2-7
CDR3 protein: CASSRRLDPSTDTQYF; CDR3 DNA: TGTGCCAGCAGCCGTCGACTAGACCCTAGCACAGATACGCAGTATTTT; D gene: NA; clone size: NA; V gene: TRBV11-2; J gene: TRBJ2-3
CDR3 protein: CASSESAAGGPHEQYF; CDR3 DNA: TGCGCCAGCAGTGAGTCGGCAGCGGGAGGGCCCCACGAGCAGTACTTC; D gene: TRBD2; clone size: few; V gene: TRBV10-1; J gene: TRBJ2-7
CDR3 protein: CSSDGDYGYTF; CDR3 DNA: TGCAGTTCGGACGGGGACTATGGCTACACCTTC; D gene: NA; clone size: NA; V gene: TRBV20-1; J gene: TRBJ1-2
CDR3 protein: CASMPDMNTEAFF; CDR3 DNA: TGTGCCAGCATGCCGGACATGAACACTGAAGCTTTCTTT; D gene: NA; clone size: NA; V gene: TRBV6-6; J gene: TRBJ1-1
CDR3 protein: CASSVDRGSEKLFF; CDR3 DNA: TGTGCCAGCAGCGTAGACAGGGGAAGTGAAAAACTGTTTTTT; D gene: TRBD1; clone size: NA; V gene: TRBV9; J gene: TRBJ1-4
CDR3 protein: CASSLALGTGIRGDYGYTF; CDR3 DNA: TGTGCCAGCAGCTTGGCCCTCGGGACAGGGATCAGGGGGGACTATGGCTACACCTTC; D gene: TRBD1; clone size: NA; V gene: TRBV5-6; J gene: TRBJ1-2
CDR3 protein: CSVEEGSGNTIYF; CDR3 DNA: TGCAGCGTTGAAGAGGGCTCTGGAAACACCATATATTTT; D gene: NA; clone size: few; V gene: TRBV29-1; J gene: TRBJ1-3
CDR3 protein: CASSYQSPEKLFF; CDR3 DNA: TGTGCCAGCAGTTACCAGAGCCCTGAAAAACTGTTTTTT; D gene: NA; clone size: NA; V gene: TRBV6-5; J gene: TRBJ1-4
CDR3 protein: CASSQESTGELFF; CDR3 DNA: TGTGCCAGCAGCCAGGAATCGACCGGGGAGCTGTTTTTT; D gene: NA; clone size: NA; V gene: TRBV4-2; J gene: TRBJ2-2
CDR3 protein: CAWILNTEAFF; CDR3 DNA: TGTGCCTGGATTCTGAACACTGAAGCTTTCTTT; D gene: NA; clone size: NA; V gene: TRBV30; J gene: TRBJ1-1
CDR3 protein: CASRTRYEQYF; CDR3 DNA: TGTGCCAGCAGGACGCGATACGAGCAGTACTTC; D gene: NA; clone size: NA; V gene: TRBV6-5; J gene: TRBJ2-7
CDR3 protein: CASSAGPTDTF; CDR3 DNA: TGTGCCAGCAGCGCCGGACCTACCGACACCTTC; D gene: NA; clone size: once; V gene: TRBV9; J gene: TRBJ1-2
CDR3 protein: CASSVPRLGNQPQHF; CDR3 DNA: TGTGCCAGTAGTGTCCCGAGGTTGGGCAATCAGCCCCAGCATTTT; D gene: NA; clone size: NA; V gene: TRBV19; J gene: TRBJ1-5
CDR3 protein: CASSHQGGHEQYF; CDR3 DNA: TGCGCCAGCAGCCATCAAGGGGGCCACGAGCAGTACTTC; D gene: TRBD1; clone size: few; V gene: TRBV5-1; J gene: TRBJ2-7
CDR3 protein: CASSAGQGIANYGYTF; CDR3 DNA: TGTGCCAGCAGCGCCGGACAGGGCATAGCTAACTATGGCTACACCTTC; D gene: TRBD1; clone size: NA; V gene: TRBV9; J gene: TRBJ1-2
CDR3 protein: CASSLSLRGYGYTF; CDR3 DNA: TGCGCCAGCAGTCTGAGTCTCAGGGGGTATGGCTACACCTTC; D gene: TRBD1; clone size: NA; V gene: TRBV4-3; J gene: TRBJ1-2
CDR3 protein: CASSYSGATYEQYF; CDR3 DNA: TGTGCCAGCAGTTACTCCGGGGCCACCTACGAGCAGTACTTC; D gene: NA; clone size: NA; V gene: TRBV6-5; J gene: TRBJ2-7
CDR3 protein: CASSLTGINEQYF; CDR3 DNA: TGTGCCAGCAGCTTAACAGGGATCAACGAGCAGTACTTC; D gene: NA; clone size: NA; V gene: TRBV7-3; J gene: TRBJ2-7
CDR3 protein: CASSFISANNQPQHF; CDR3 DNA: TGTGCCAGCAGCTTTATCTCAGCCAACAATCAGCCCCAGCATTTT; D gene: NA; clone size: NA; V gene: TRBV7-2; J gene: TRBJ1-5
CDR3 protein: CASSLGGIIYF; CDR3 DNA: TGTGCCAGCAGTTTAGGCGGGATCATCTACTTC; D gene: NA; clone size: NA; V gene: TRBV27; J gene: TRBJ2-7
CDR3 protein: CASSLRTPGRGNTDTQYF; CDR3 DNA: TGTGCCAGCAGCCTTAGGACCCCCGGGCGGGGAAACACAGATACGCAGTATTTT; D gene: NA; clone size: once; V gene: TRBV7-9; J gene: TRBJ2-3
CDR3 protein: CASRPDRDYGYTF; CDR3 DNA: TGTGCCAGCAGACCCGACAGGGACTATGGCTACACCTTC; D gene: TRBD1; clone size: few; V gene: TRBV28; J gene: TRBJ1-2
CDR3 protein: CASSPKGGAPLNYGYTF; CDR3 DNA: TGTGCCAGCAGCCCGAAGGGAGGGGCCCCCCTCAACTATGGCTACACCTTC; D gene: NA; clone size: NA; V gene: TRBV11-1; J gene: TRBJ1-2